These T cell receptor beta chains were read from a single sample in a study of cytomegalovirus exposure and HLA in healthy donors. Method: immunoSEQ multiplex PCR; TCRdb's copy keeps in-frame clones and lacks some. The data show 60,000 to 90,000 clones, about 85% seen once. The specimen sequenced was PBMCs. These receptors came from a man aged 25 to 40 in good health and CMV-seronegative. CDR3s include the opening cysteine and the closing phenylalanine or tryptophan.

CDR3 protein	J gene	V gene
CASSTLQGMNTEAFF	TRBJ1-1	TRBV19
CASSLKGQGASWYQETQYF	TRBJ2-5	TRBV7-8
CASSLREGAGELFF	TRBJ2-2	TRBV5-5
CASSWTGGLGELFF	TRBJ2-2	TRBV27
CAWNRDGETQYF	TRBJ2-5	TRBV30
CASSQEEAGSYEQYF	TRBJ2-7	TRBV4-3
CASSQEPTGVRTEAFF	TRBJ1-1	TRBV4-3
CASSSGQGLAGELFF	TRBJ2-2	TRBV7-6
CASSSGQGQPYEQYF	TRBJ2-7	TRBV5-8
CATSILDRGGETQYF	TRBJ2-5	TRBV15
CASSFEGGEQYF	TRBJ2-7	TRBV7-9
CASSETGGESYEQYF	TRBJ2-7	TRBV6-1
CASSRRETDTQYF	TRBJ2-3	TRBV6-4
CASINRLAGTNTGELFF	TRBJ2-2	TRBV27
CASSPSTGMNTEAFF	TRBJ1-1	TRBV18